The next 25 T cell receptor beta chains were all read from a single sample in a study of T cell clones after liver transplantation. Assay: immunoSEQ multiplex PCR; the TCRdb copy retains only in-frame clones and omits some. The sample holds tens of thousands of clones, 92% seen once. Here the sequenced sample was CD4+ T cells from blood, taken approximately 26 months after liver transplant. Source of these receptors: a human patient who received a liver transplant. Some T cells may trace back to the graft donor.

Worth noting for this clone: At the DNA level, this CDR3 is encoded by other sequences in the same sample as well. V and J are TRBV6-5 and TRBJ1-3; a weak D match, TRBD1 (6 bases). The V end lost 5 bases, the J end lost 1 base, and 9 bases lay between the germline ends. The CDR3 sequence is 14 residues long. Germline values: CDR1 MNHEY, CDR2 SVGAGI. DNA for the CDR3: TGTGCCAGCAGTCAGAGGGGGTCTGGAAACACCATATATTTT. This encodes CASSQRGSGNTIYF.

CDR3 nucleotides: TGTGCCAGCAGCCCGTGGGCGGCTGAAAAACTGTTTTTT. This gives the protein CASSPWAAEKLFF. The V gene is TRBV7-2, the J gene TRBJ1-4; no reliable D call. The germline V and J ends were trimmed by 5 bases and 7 bases, with 11 bases remaining between them. Germline V gene lookup returns CDR1 SGHTA and CDR2 FQGNSA. This CDR3 is 13 amino acids long.

V gene TRBV27 combines with J gene TRBJ1-1, with D hard to call. Germline assignment: CDR1 MNHEY and CDR2 SMNVEV (reference sequence). The CDR3 totals 13 residues. The V end lost 6 bases, the J end lost 1 base, and 9 bases lay between the germline ends. In nucleotides, the CDR3 is TGTGCCAGCAGACTCCTTCAGAACACTGAAGCTTTCTTT. It specifies CASRLLQNTEAFF.

Written as DNA, the CDR3 is TGTGCCAGTAGTACTAGTGGTTACGAGCAGTACTTC. Protein product: CASSTSGYEQYF. The V call is TRBV19, the J call TRBJ2-7; D is unclear. The CDR3 loop spans 12 amino acids. V lost 4 bases to trimming and J lost 4 bases, with 8 bases between them. In germline, CDR1 is LNHDA, CDR2 SQIVND (reference sequence).

This clone was seen a single time. The chain combines TRBV5-5 with TRBJ1-3, with D maybe TRBD1 (5 bases). V was clipped by 4 bases and J by 2 bases, with 13 bases between them. The CDR3 is 15 residues long. Per the germline V gene, CDR1 is SGHKS and CDR2 is YYEKEE (reference sequence). The CDR3 DNA follows: TGTGCCAGCAGCCGGGACCCAAGAGCTGGAAACACCATATATTTT. Translated, it gives CASSRDPRAGNTIYF. The whole variable domain, remainder taken from reference TRBV5-5 and TRBJ1-3, is DAGVTQSPTHLIKTRGQQVTLRCSPISGHKSVSWYQQVLGQGPQFIFQYYEKEERGRGNFPDRFSARQFPNYSSELNVNALLLGDSALYLCASSRDPRAGNTIYFGEGSWLTVV.

V and J are TRBV7-9 and TRBJ2-7; tentatively, D is TRBD1 (5 bases). Germline V gives CDR1 SEHNR, CDR2 FQNEAQ (reference sequence). This CDR3 is 14 amino acids long. V was shortened by 6 bases and J by 4 bases, with 16 bases between the two germline ends. The CDR3: CASSSYVQDYEQYF. The CDR3 DNA sequence: TGTGCCAGCAGTTCATACGTACAGGATTACGAGCAGTACTTC.

This clone appeared once. At the DNA level, this CDR3 is encoded by other sequences in the same sample as well. This chain's CDR3 is CASKRAGATYEQYF. CDR3 DNA sequence: TGTGCCAGCAAGCGGGCGGGGGCTACCTACGAGCAGTACTTC. This chain links TRBV2 with TRBJ2-7; tentative D call: TRBD2 (7 bases). Germline CDR1 reads SNHLY; CDR2 reads FYNNEI. The CDR3 is made up of 14 amino acids. V dropped 7 bases and J dropped 2 bases, with 15 bases sitting between them.

This chain connects TRBV7-3 to TRBJ2-6; D remains unclear. V lost 0 bases, J lost 2 bases, and 14 bases lay in between. This CDR3 has 18 amino acids. Per the germline V gene, CDR1 is SGHTA and CDR2 is FQGTGA. The CDR3 reads CASSLTFPGATGANVLTF. CDR3 nucleotides: TGTGCCAGCAGCTTAACGTTCCCAGGAGCTACTGGGGCCAACGTCCTGACTTTC.

The chain carries TRBV4-1 and TRBJ2-7; D is unresolved. Per the germline V gene, CDR1 is MGHRA and CDR2 is YSYEKL. Trimming removed 11 bases at V and 2 bases at J, with 7 bases between. The CDR3 consists of 10 residues. The CDR3, as DNA: TGCGCCGCCGGTACCTACGAGCAGTACTTC. Translating gives CAAGTYEQYF.

The V gene is TRBV5-1, the J gene TRBJ2-2, with 8 bases aligning to TRBD1. V shed 4 bases, J shed 4 bases, and the junction held 6 bases outside the gene matches. This CDR3 is built from 15 residues. The germline V gene encodes CDR1 SGHRS and CDR2 YFSETQ. CDR3 sequence (DNA): TGCGCCAGCAGCGCAGGACAGGGTGGCACCGGGGAGCTGTTTTTT. Amino acid sequence: CASSAGQGGTGELFF. Full variable domain (remainder filled in from reference TRBV5-1 and TRBJ2-2): KAGVTQTPRYLIKTRGQQVTLSCSPISGHRSVSWYQQTPGQGLQFLFEYFSETQRNKGNFPGRFSGRQFSNSRSEMNVSTLELGDSALYLCASSAGQGGTGELFFGEGSRLTVL.

This chain connects TRBV21-1 to TRBJ2-7; the table gives TRBD2 as D, unverified against the DNA. TRBV21-1 is shown as a pseudogene. The length of the CDR3 is 12 residues. The CDR3 is CASPSETYEQYF. CDR3 DNA: TGTGCCAGCCCCTCCGAGACCTACGAGCAGTACTTC.

This sequence joins TRBV6-5 and TRBJ1-5, with 9 bases matching TRBD1. V gave up 6 bases and J gave up 1 base; unmatched junction bases: 4. The germline gives CDR1 MNHEY, CDR2 SVGAGI. The CDR3 runs to 15 residues. CDR3 DNA sequence: TGTGCCAGCAGACCGACAGGGGGAAGCAATCAGCCCCAGCATTTT. Amino acid sequence: CASRPTGGSNQPQHF.

This clone was detected only once. The V and J genes are TRBV5-1 and TRBJ1-4; TRBD1 might be the D (5 bases). Trimming took 1 base from V and 4 from J, leaving 8 bases between them. The CDR3 has 14 residues. Germline V gene data show CDR1 as SGHRS and CDR2 as YFSETQ. CDR3 sequence reads: CASSLSQGNEKLFF. CDR3 nucleotides: TGCGCCAGCAGCTTGAGTCAGGGTAATGAAAAACTGTTTTTT.

This clone was observed a single time. The chain couples TRBV11-2 to TRBJ2-2; D tentatively fits TRBD1 or TRBD2 (5 bases each). V dropped 3 bases and J dropped 0 bases, with 8 bases sitting between them. CDR1 and CDR2 from the germline V gene are SGHAT and FQNNGV. CDR3 size: 15 residues. The CDR3 DNA sequence: TGTGCCAGCAGCTTGGGGACCACGAACACCGGGGAGCTGTTTTTT. Translating it yields CASSLGTTNTGELFF.

The chain has TRBV25-1 and TRBJ2-1, with D maybe TRBD2 (6 bases). Between the trimmed V and J ends, which lost 7 bases and 8 bases, there was a span of 18 bases. CDR1 MGHDK and CDR2 SYGVNS come from the germline V gene. This CDR3 is built from 14 residues. The chain's CDR3 is CASKDGTGVYEQFF. The CDR3 DNA reads TGTGCCAGCAAGGATGGAACGGGAGTCTATGAGCAGTTCTTC.

This chain links TRBV29-1 with TRBJ2-1; TRBD2 agrees at 12 bases. The germline CDR1 and CDR2 sequences are SQVTM and ANQGSEA. Germline trimming cut 4 bases from V and 9 bases from J; bases unmatched to any gene: 16. This CDR3 has 17 residues. The CDR3 region has the DNA TGCAGCGTTGTAGTAACTCGAGGACTAGCGGGATCCTCTGAGCAGTTCTTC. This gives the protein CSVVVTRGLAGSSEQFF.

This sequence joins TRBV19 and TRBJ1-5, with TRBD1 matching over 8 bases. Germline V CDR1 and CDR2: LNHDA, SQIVND (reference sequence). The CDR3 is 15 residues long. With 3 bases clipped from V and 3 bases from J, the junction kept 4 bases outside the gene matches. The CDR3 loop reads CASSMSTGDNQPQHF. Written as DNA, the CDR3 is TGTGCCAGTAGTATGTCGACAGGGGACAATCAGCCCCAGCATTTT.

This rearrangement joins TRBV6-5 to TRBJ1-1; TRBD1 might be the D (6 bases). Per the germline V gene, CDR1 is MNHEY and CDR2 is SVGAGI. CDR3 length: 14 amino acids. Trimming took 9 bases from V and 4 from J, leaving 18 bases between them. This CDR3 is CARSGGVARTEAFF. The CDR3 DNA reads as TGTGCCAGGTCGGGGGGCGTTGCCCGCACTGAAGCTTTCTTT.

J is TRBJ2-7 and V is TRBV19; TRBD2 aligns across 12 bases. The CDR3 has 16 amino acids. Germline V gene lookup returns CDR1 LNHDA and CDR2 SQIVND (reference sequence). V was clipped by 0 bases and J by 2 bases; unmatched bases: 2. The chain's CDR3 is CASSIDLAGGAYEQYF. CDR3 DNA sequence: TGTGCCAGTAGTATAGACCTAGCGGGAGGGGCCTACGAGCAGTACTTC.

The chain recombines TRBV18 with TRBJ2-1; no firm D call. The CDR3 has 14 residues. V was clipped by 3 bases and J by 6 bases, with 12 bases between them. Germline CDR1 reads KGHSH; CDR2 reads LQKENI. In DNA form, the CDR3 reads TGTGCCAGCTCACCTCAATCCGGGTTCAATGAGCAGTTCTTC. Translation gives CASSPQSGFNEQFF. The full variable domain, completed using reference TRBV18 and TRBJ2-1, is NAGVMQNPRHLVRRRGQEARLRCSPMKGHSHVYWYRQLPEEGLKFMVYLQKENIIDESGMPKERFSAEFPKEGPSILRIQQVVRGDSAAYFCASSPQSGFNEQFFGPGTRLTVL.

This clone is a singleton in its sample. The chain links TRBV6-1 to TRBJ2-4; the D gene could be TRBD1 or TRBD2 (6 bases each). Trimming left V 8 bases short and J 6 bases short, with 20 bases between. The CDR3 runs 15 residues. The germline CDR1 and CDR2 sequences are MNHNS and SASEGT. The CDR3 region is CASGQNLEGGNIQYF. CDR3 DNA sequence: TGTGCCAGCGGACAGAACCTAGAGGGGGGAAACATTCAGTACTTC.

In regard to this clone: The germline gene is not matched at one end of the junction; a read error may be the cause. V is TRBV7-8 and J is TRBJ1-2, with D possibly TRBD1 on 5 matching bases. Germline lookup yields CDR1 SGHVS and CDR2 FQNEAQ. The CDR3 runs 17 residues. CDR3 in DNA: TGTGCCAGCACCTTAGGTACAGGAGAGCAGGACTATGGTGGCTACACCTTC. It encodes CASTLGTGEQDYGGYTF.

The chain carries TRBV5-1 and TRBJ1-3; D may be TRBD1 (5 bases). The CDR3 has 18 residues. Germline V CDR1 and CDR2: SGHRS, YFSETQ. The germline V and J ends were trimmed by 1 base and 0 bases, with 17 bases remaining between them. The CDR3 here is CASSLNGIDGTSGNTIYF. For the CDR3, the DNA is TGCGCCAGCAGCTTGAACGGGATCGACGGGACCTCTGGAAACACCATATATTTT. Variable domain in full (rest from reference TRBV5-1 and TRBJ1-3): KAGVTQTPRYLIKTRGQQVTLSCSPISGHRSVSWYQQTPGQGLQFLFEYFSETQRNKGNFPGRFSGRQFSNSRSEMNVSTLELGDSALYLCASSLNGIDGTSGNTIYFGEGSWLTVV.

The chain is built from TRBV5-6 and TRBJ2-7; D is perhaps TRBD1 (6 bases). V shed 4 bases and J shed 2 bases, with 13 bases lying between them. Germline V gene lookup returns CDR1 SGHDT and CDR2 YYEEEE. The length of the CDR3 is 14 residues. CDR3 protein: CASSVWDTTYEQYF. CDR3 DNA: TGTGCCAGCAGCGTATGGGACACTACCTACGAGCAGTACTTC.

Only a few counts were recorded for this clone. The chain uses TRBV28 and TRBJ1-2; D is ambiguous. The CDR3 totals 14 residues. Looked up from germline, CDR1 is MDHEN and CDR2 is SYDVKM. V gave up 5 bases and J gave up 8 bases, with 18 bases separating them. This CDR3 reads CASSPVDVAEGYTF. The CDR3, as DNA: TGTGCCAGCAGTCCTGTGGATGTCGCAGAGGGCTACACCTTC.